What follows describes a single T cell receptor beta chain. This sample stems from a study of blood T cell repertoires in COVID-19. Across the study: Samples of COVID-19 (acute and convalescent) were obtained from the United States, Italy and Spain. PBMCs, B-cell-depleted T cells, or T cells were the source of the cDNA or gDNA that made up the material.

The data were produced by immunoSEQ multiplex PCR, yet TCRdb's version contains in-frame clones alone and is incomplete. The table has around 100,000 clones, roughly 84% seen once; the top ten hold 6.2%. Material: peripheral blood. This TCR came from a human donor in a cohort sampled during active COVID-19.

This CDR3 reads CASLTGTGLTYEQYF. CDR3 DNA sequence: TGTGCCAGCCTTACCGGGACAGGGCTTACCTACGAGCAGTACTTC. The rearrangement uses TRBV7-2 and TRBJ2-7, with 9 positions matching TRBD1. Germline V gene data show CDR1 as SGHTA and CDR2 as FQGNSA. The ends lost 8 bases at V and 2 bases at J; junction bases unmatched: 10. The CDR3 covers 15 residues.